This T cell receptor beta chain comes out of a study of technical replicates of blood from a handful of donors. This table comes from immunoSEQ multiplex PCR, and its TCRdb copy is limited to in-frame clones, with some not included. The data hold some 70,000 clones, with around 97% observed a single time. This CDR3 has 16 amino acids. Germline CDR1 is MNHEY and CDR2 is SVGAGI. With 2 bases clipped from V and 1 base from J, the junction kept 4 bases outside the gene matches. This chain uses TRBV6-5 with TRBJ2-7; 11 positions agree with TRBD1. The origin of this receptor is a human donor in good health. Sequenced input: T cells isolated from PBMCs. The CDR3 here is CASSYAGQGGSYEQYF. CDR3 nucleotide sequence: TGTGCCAGCAGTTACGCGGGACAGGGGGGATCCTACGAGCAGTACTTC.